This T cell receptor beta chain originates from a study of spatial heterogeneity in lung cancer. In its sample, this clonotype was seen many times. This beta chain turned up in a library designed for alpha chains; as an off-target read, its abundance says little. Each CDR3 protein gets one entry after TCRdb re-called the 5' RACE reads with MiXCR. Of roughly 11,000 distinct CDR3 sequences in the sample, 3.5% to 4% were seen once. With 0 bases clipped from V and 7 bases from J, the junction kept 8 bases outside the gene matches. The germline CDR1 and CDR2 sequences are SGHRS and YFSETQ. The CDR3 totals 15 residues. Documented time point: sample taken at primary tumor resection. Unsorted whole RNA from tumor, nontumor lung or frozen PBMC underwent sequencing.

This clonotype was obtained from a male donor with early-stage non-small cell lung cancer. The material was normal lung tissue next to the tumor, obtained at surgery. The chain links TRBV5-1 to TRBJ2-7; 9 bases match TRBD1. The CDR3 spells CASSLDGQGIREQYF. The CDR3 nucleotides are TGCGCCAGCAGCTTGGACGGACAGGGGATAAGGGAGCAGTACTTC.